A single count supports the clone carrying this T cell receptor (beta chain). Its specificity is unknown. There are 16 residues in the CDR3. Germline-derived CDR1 and CDR2 are LNHNV and YYDKDF (reference sequence). Trimming took 2 bases from V and 5 from J, leaving 18 bases between them. Reverse transcription of all isolated RNA meant that expressed TCRB transcripts were sequenced. Libraries were prepared by immunoSEQ multiplex PCR; TCRdb keeps only in-frame clonotypes and omits some of them. This table has 150,000 to 200,000 clones, almost 65% appearing once. The data were obtained in a study of beta chain features in type 1 diabetes. Study-wide results and limits: TCRB CDR3s were moderately but significantly shorter in Type 1 diabetes patients in all four CD4+ subsets.

The rearrangement joins TRBV15 to TRBJ1-2; the D is unclear. Sequenced sample: naive CD4+ T cells from blood. The origin of this receptor is a man aged 25 to 40 with type 1 diabetes. CDR3 region: CATSRRGSQIYYGYTF. The CDR3 DNA reads as TGTGCCACCAGCAGACGTGGGAGTCAGATTTATTATGGCTACACCTTC.